This is a list of T cell receptor beta chains from one sample in a study of cytomegalovirus exposure and HLA in healthy donors. Generated by immunoSEQ multiplex PCR, the TCRdb table keeps only in-frame clones and is missing some. Among about 110,000 clones listed, about 73% were seen once. Sequenced material: PBMCs. The receptors stem from a woman aged 40-49 years in good health and CMV-seronegative. Both conserved end residues are part of each CDR3. A D gene is named only where the DNA matches it firmly. Clone size is given for some rows only: seen once, a few or many times, or a class if the clone is expanded.

TRBV9	15	-	-	TRBJ2-7	TGTGCCAGCATCCCGGAAGGGACTGCGACCTACGAGCAGTACTTC	CASIPEGTATYEQYF
TRBV4-2	17	-	-	TRBJ2-7	TGTGCCAGCAGCCAAGATCTACCCAGGGGAAAGGGGTACGAGCAGTACTTC	CASSQDLPRGKGYEQYF
TRBV28	13	-	few	TRBJ2-7	TGTGCCAGCAGTCGACAGCATACCTACGAGCAGTACTTC	CASSRQHTYEQYF
TRBV6-1	15	-	-	TRBJ2-7	TGTGCCAGCAGTGCCAACCAGAAAGCGGCCTACGAGCAGTACTTC	CASSANQKAAYEQYF
TRBV7-2	15	TRBD2	-	TRBJ2-7	TGTGCCAGCAGCTTAGATCGACTAGCGAAGTACGAGCAGTACTTC	CASSLDRLAKYEQYF
TRBV11-3	17	TRBD2	-	TRBJ2-5	TGTGCCAGCAGCTCGGGGACTAGCGGGGGGCTGCAAGAGACCCAGTACTTC	CASSSGTSGGLQETQYF
TRBV28	14	TRBD1	-	TRBJ2-5	TGTGCCAGCAGTCCCCCGGGGACAGGAGAGACCCAGTACTTC	CASSPPGTGETQYF
TRBV7-9	16	-	few	TRBJ2-7	TGTGCCAGCAGCTTAGAGCACTGGGGCAGCTCCTACGAGCAGTACTTC	CASSLEHWGSSYEQYF
TRBV9	16	-	-	TRBJ2-1	TGTGCCAGCAGCGTAGCTTCGGACTTTCTCTACAATGAGCAGTTCTTC	CASSVASDFLYNEQFF
TRBV5-4	16	-	-	TRBJ2-3	TGTGCCAGCAGCTTGGCCCGACAGACTAGCACAGATACGCAGTATTTT	CASSLARQTSTDTQYF
TRBV4-2	12	-	-	TRBJ2-3	TGTGCCAGCAGCCAGGGCCTGGATACGCAGTATTTT	CASSQGLDTQYF
TRBV6-6	14	TRBD2	-	TRBJ2-1	TGTGCCAGCGGCCAACTAGCGGGCTACAATGAGCAGTTCTTC	CASGQLAGYNEQFF
TRBV30	14	-	-	TRBJ1-4	TGTGCCTGGAGTGTAAATTCACAGAATGAAAAACTGTTTTTT	CAWSVNSQNEKLFF
TRBV19	14	TRBD1	-	TRBJ2-7	TGTGCCAGCGGATTTGGGACAGGGGCCTACGAGCAGTACTTC	CASGFGTGAYEQYF
TRBV5-6	15	-	-	TRBJ2-2	TGTGCCAGCAGCTCCTGGGGGCAGGTGGCCGGGGAGCTGTTTTTT	CASSSWGQVAGELFF
TRBV19	15	TRBD1	-	TRBJ2-6	TGTGCCAGTAGCGCTGACAGGGTTGGGGCCAACGTCCTGACTTTC	CASSADRVGANVLTF
TRBV7-8	15	TRBD2	-	TRBJ2-1	TGTGCCAGCAGCCTAGGACTAGCGGGGGTAGGTGAGCAGTTCTTC	CASSLGLAGVGEQFF
TRBV19	14	TRBD1	-	TRBJ2-5	TGTGCCAGCACCGGGACAGGGGGCCAAGAGACCCAGTACTTC	CASTGTGGQETQYF
TRBV7-8	16	-	few	TRBJ2-1	TGTGCCAGCAGCTTAGTTCGGGGGAACTCCTACAATGAGCAGTTCTTC	CASSLVRGNSYNEQFF
TRBV4-2	16	TRBD1	-	TRBJ1-2	TGTGCCAGCAGCCAATCTCCGGGACAGGGCCAAGGGGGCTACACCTTC	CASSQSPGQGQGGYTF
TRBV7-3	15	TRBD2	-	TRBJ2-1	TGTGCCAGCAGCTTAACGATCACTAGCGCACAGGAGCAGTTCTTC	CASSLTITSAQEQFF
TRBV7-3	15	-	-	TRBJ2-1	TGTGCCAGCAGCGAACAGGGAGAGGCCTACAATGAGCAGTTCTTC	CASSEQGEAYNEQFF
TRBV2	15	-	-	TRBJ2-3	TGTGCCAGCAGTGAAGCACCGATGGGGAGGGATACGCAGTATTTT	CASSEAPMGRDTQYF
TRBV7-2	14	-	-	TRBJ2-3	TGTGCCAGCAGGCCTCCGGGGGGCCAAGATACGCAGTATTTT	CASRPPGGQDTQYF
TRBV12-5	16	TRBD1	few	TRBJ2-2	TGTGCTAGTGGGAGGGACAGGGTTCTGAACACCGGGGAGCTGTTTTTT	CASGRDRVLNTGELFF